This T cell receptor beta chain was recovered during a study of T-cell memory formation after mild COVID-19. Overall study results and limits: Cross-reactive memory appears to have joined, as suggested by some responding clones showing up in pre-infection memory. Mostly located in CM and EM were contracting CD4+ clones, with contracting CD8+ clones located in EMRA. CD4+ bias marked clones expanding day 15 to 37, unlike balanced contracting clones.

This clonotype was found a few times. What it binds is unknown. TCR alpha and TCR beta cDNA libraries carrying sample barcodes and UMIs came from 5'RACE with constant-segment primers. One entry per CDR3 protein, called by TCRdb with MiXCR from the 5' RACE reads. The table has fewer than 300,000 distinct CDR3 sequences, around 17% seen once. V was clipped by 2 bases and J by 5 bases, with 9 bases between them. This CDR3 region has 13 residues. Germline V gene data show CDR1 as MNHEY and CDR2 as SVGAGI. The sequence derives from a man younger than 30 who had mild COVID-19 (a few samples of this study predate the infection). Cell type and time point are not known. The chain carries TRBV6-5 and TRBJ1-1, with D unclear. Sequencing was done on a sample of PBMCs or a T cell subset sorted from them (not recorded which). CDR3 DNA sequence: TGTGCCAGCAGTTACAGTTATGGGACTGAAGCTTTCTTT. This encodes CASSYSYGTEAFF.